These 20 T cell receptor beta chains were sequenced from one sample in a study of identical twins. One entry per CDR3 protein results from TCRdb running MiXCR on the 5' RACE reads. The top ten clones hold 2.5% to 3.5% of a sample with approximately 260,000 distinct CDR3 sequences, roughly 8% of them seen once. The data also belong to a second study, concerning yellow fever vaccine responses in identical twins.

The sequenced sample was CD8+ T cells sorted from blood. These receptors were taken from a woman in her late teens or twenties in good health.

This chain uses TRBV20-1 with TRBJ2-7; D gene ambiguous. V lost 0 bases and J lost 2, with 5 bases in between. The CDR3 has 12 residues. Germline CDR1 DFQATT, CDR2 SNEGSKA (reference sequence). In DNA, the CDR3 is TGCAGTGCTAGAGATCTAGCCTACGAGCAGTACTTC. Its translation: CSARDLAYEQYF.

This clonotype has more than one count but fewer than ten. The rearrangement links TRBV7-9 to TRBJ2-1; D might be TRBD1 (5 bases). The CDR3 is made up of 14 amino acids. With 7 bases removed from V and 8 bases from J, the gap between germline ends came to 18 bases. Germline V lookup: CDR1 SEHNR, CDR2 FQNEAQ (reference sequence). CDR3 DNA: TGTGCCAGCACTTCAACGGCAGGGTTAGATGAGCAGTTCTTC. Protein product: CASTSTAGLDEQFF.

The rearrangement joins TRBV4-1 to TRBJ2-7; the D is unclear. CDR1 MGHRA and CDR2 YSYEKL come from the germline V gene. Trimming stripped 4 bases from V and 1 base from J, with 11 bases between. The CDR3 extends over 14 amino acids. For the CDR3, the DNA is TGCGCCAGCAGCCCCGGTCCTTTTTCCTACGAGCAGTACTTC. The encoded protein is CASSPGPFSYEQYF.

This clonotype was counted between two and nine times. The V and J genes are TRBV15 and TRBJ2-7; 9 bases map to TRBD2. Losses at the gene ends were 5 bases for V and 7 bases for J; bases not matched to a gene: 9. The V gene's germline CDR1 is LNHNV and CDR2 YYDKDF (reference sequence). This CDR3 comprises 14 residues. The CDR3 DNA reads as TGTGCCACCAGCCTCTTAGCGGGAGCGGGTGAGCAGTACTTC. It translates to CATSLLAGAGEQYF.

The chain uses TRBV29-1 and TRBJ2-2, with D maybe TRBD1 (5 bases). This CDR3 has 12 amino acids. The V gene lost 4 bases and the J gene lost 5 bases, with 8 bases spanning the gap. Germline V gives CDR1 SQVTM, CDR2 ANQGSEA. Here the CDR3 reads CSVAAGTGELFF. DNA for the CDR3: TGCAGCGTTGCTGCAGGGACCGGGGAGCTGTTTTTT.

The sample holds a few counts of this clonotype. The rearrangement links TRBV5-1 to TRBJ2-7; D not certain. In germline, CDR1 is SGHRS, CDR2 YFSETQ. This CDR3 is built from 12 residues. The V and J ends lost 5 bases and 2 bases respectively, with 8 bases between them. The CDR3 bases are TGCGCCAGCAGAGACATACCCTACGAGCAGTACTTC. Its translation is CASRDIPYEQYF.

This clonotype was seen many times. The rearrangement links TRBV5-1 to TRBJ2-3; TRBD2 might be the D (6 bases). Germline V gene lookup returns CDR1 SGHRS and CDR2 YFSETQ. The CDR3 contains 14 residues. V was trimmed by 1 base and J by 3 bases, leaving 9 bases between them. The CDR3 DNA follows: TGCGCCAGCAGCTTGCCGGGGGAGACAGATACGCAGTATTTT. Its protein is CASSLPGETDTQYF.

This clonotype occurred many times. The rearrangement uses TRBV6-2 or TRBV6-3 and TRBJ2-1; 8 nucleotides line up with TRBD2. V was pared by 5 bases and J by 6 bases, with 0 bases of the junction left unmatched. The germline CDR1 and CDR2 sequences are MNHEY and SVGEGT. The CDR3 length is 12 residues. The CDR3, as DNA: TGTGCCAGCAGTGGACTAGCCAATGAGCAGTTCTTC. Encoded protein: CASSGLANEQFF.

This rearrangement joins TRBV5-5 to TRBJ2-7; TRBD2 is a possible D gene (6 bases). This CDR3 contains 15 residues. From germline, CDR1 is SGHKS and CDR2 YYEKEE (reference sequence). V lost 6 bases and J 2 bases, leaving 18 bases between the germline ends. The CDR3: CASNWEEFSTYEQYF. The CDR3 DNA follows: TGTGCCAGCAACTGGGAGGAGTTCTCAACCTACGAGCAGTACTTC.

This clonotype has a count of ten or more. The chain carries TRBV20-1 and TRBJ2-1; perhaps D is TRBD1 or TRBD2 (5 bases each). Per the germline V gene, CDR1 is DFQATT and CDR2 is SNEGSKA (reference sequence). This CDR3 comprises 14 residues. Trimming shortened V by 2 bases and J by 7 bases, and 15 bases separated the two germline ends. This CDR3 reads CSARPLGDLNEQFF. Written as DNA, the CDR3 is TGCAGTGCTAGACCCTTAGGGGACCTTAATGAGCAGTTCTTC.

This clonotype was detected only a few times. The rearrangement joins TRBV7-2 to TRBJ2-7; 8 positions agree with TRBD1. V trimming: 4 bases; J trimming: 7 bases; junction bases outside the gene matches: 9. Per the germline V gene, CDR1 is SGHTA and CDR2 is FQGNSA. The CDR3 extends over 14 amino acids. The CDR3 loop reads CASSSRDRHLEQYF. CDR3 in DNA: TGTGCCAGCAGCTCGCGGGACAGGCACCTAGAGCAGTACTTC.

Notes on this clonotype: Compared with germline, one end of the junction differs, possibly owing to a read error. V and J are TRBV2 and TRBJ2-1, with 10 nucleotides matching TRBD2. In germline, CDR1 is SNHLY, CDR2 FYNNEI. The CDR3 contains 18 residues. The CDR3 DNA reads TGTGCCATCAGTTTCACAGCGGGGGGGCCGGAGACTTACAATGAGCAGTTCTTC. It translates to CAISFTAGGPETYNEQFF.

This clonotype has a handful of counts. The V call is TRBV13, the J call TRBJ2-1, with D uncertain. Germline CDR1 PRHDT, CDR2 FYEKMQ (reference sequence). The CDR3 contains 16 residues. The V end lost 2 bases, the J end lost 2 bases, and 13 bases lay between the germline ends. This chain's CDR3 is CASSLLSAVPYNEQFF. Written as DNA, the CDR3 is TGTGCCAGCAGCTTACTCTCGGCCGTCCCCTACAATGAGCAGTTCTTC. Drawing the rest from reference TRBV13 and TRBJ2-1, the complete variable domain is AAGVIQSPRHLIKEKRETATLKCYPIPRHDTVYWYQQGPGQDPQFLISFYEKMQSDKGSIPDRFSAQQFSDYHSELNMSSLELGDSALYFCASSLLSAVPYNEQFFGPGTRLTVL.

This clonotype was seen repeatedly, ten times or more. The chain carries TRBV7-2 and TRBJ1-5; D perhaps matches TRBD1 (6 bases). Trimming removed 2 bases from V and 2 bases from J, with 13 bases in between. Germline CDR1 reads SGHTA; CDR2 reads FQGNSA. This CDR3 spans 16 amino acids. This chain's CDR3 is CASSLNGGRGNQPQHF. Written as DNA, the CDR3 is TGTGCCAGCAGCTTAAACGGGGGGCGAGGCAATCAGCCCCAGCATTTT.

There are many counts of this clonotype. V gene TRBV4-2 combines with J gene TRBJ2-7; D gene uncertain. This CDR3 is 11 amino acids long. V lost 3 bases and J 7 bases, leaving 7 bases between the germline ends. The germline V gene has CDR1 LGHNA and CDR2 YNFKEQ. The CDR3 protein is CASSHLGEQYF. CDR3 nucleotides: TGTGCCAGCAGCCACCTCGGAGAGCAGTACTTC.

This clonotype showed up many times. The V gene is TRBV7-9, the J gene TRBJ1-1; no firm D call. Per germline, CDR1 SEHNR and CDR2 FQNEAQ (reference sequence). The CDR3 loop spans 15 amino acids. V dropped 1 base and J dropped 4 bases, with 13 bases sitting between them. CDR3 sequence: CASSLGYGFSTEAFF. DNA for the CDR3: TGTGCCAGCAGCTTAGGCTATGGGTTTTCCACTGAAGCTTTCTTT.

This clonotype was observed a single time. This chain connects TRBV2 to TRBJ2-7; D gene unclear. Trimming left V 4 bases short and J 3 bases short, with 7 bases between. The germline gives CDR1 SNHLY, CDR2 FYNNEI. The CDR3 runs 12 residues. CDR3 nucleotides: TGTGCCAGCAGTGGGCGTTACTACGAGCAGTACTTC. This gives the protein CASSGRYYEQYF. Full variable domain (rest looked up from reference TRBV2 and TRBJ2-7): EPEVTQTPSHQVTQMGQEVILRCVPISNHLYFYWYRQILGQKVEFLVSFYNNEISEKSEIFDDQFSVERPDGSNFTLKIRSTKLEDSAMYFCASSGRYYEQYFGPGTRLTVT.

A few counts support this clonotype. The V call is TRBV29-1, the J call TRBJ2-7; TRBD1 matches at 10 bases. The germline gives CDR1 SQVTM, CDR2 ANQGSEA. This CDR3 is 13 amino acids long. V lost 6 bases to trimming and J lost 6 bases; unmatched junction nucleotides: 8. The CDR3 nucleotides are TGCAGCGTGCACCTCGGGACAGGGGTCGAGCAGTACTTC. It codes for CSVHLGTGVEQYF.

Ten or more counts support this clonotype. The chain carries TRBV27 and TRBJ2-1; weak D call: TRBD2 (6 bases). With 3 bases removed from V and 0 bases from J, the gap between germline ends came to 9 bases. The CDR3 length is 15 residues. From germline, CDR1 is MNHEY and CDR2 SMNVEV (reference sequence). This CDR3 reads CASSFAGPSYNEQFF. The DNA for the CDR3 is TGTGCCAGCAGTTTCGCGGGACCCTCCTACAATGAGCAGTTCTTC.

CDR3 DNA: TGTGCCAGCAGTTTAGGAGGGCCGGGGACTGAAGCTTTCTTT. This codes for CASSLGGPGTEAFF. The V and J genes are TRBV27 and TRBJ1-1; D gene ambiguous. The germline CDR1 and CDR2 sequences are MNHEY and SMNVEV (reference sequence). Trimming cost V 2 bases and J 5 bases, with 12 bases left between them. The CDR3 contains 14 residues.